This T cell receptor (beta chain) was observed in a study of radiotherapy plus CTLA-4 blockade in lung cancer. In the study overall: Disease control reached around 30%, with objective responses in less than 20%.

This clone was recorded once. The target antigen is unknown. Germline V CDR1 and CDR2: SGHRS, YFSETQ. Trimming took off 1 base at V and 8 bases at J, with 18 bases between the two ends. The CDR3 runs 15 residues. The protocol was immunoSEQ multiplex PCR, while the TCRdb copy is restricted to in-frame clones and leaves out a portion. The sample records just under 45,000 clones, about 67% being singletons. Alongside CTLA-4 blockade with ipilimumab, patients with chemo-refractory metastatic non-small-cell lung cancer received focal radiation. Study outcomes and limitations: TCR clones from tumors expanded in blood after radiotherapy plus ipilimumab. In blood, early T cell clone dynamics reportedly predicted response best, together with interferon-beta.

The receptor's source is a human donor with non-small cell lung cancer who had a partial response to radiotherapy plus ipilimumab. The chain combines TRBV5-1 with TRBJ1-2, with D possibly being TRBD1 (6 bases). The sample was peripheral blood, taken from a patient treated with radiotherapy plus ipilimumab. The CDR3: CASSLMPGAGVGYTF. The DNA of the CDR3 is TGCGCCAGCAGCTTGATGCCTGGGGCAGGGGTAGGCTACACCTTC.